These 18 T cell receptor beta chains share one sample of origin, sequenced in a study of OX40 agonist ivuxolimab in advanced cancers. Sequenced by immunoSEQ multiplex PCR; TCRdb stores in-frame clones only, minus some. The table includes about 59,000 clones, nearly 85% detected once. The specimen was CD4+ or CD8+ T cells sorted from blood, collected in a trial of the OX40 agonist ivuxolimab. The receptors come from an adult with an advanced solid tumor such as melanoma, head and neck, liver or kidney cancer.

This chain joins TRBV27 and TRBJ1-3; D not resolved. Trimming shortened V by 0 bases and J by 1 base, and 4 bases separated the two germline ends. Looked up from germline, CDR1 is MNHEY and CDR2 is SMNVEV (reference sequence). The CDR3 length is 14 residues. The CDR3 region is CASSLSGSGNTIYF. The CDR3 region has the DNA TGTGCCAGCAGTTTATCAGGGTCTGGAAACACCATATATTTT.

This clone was picked up a small number of times. The chain couples TRBV28 to TRBJ1-2; D call uncertain. This CDR3 has 13 residues. Deletions cut 3 bases from V and 3 bases from J, with 8 bases between. Per germline, CDR1 MDHEN and CDR2 SYDVKM. Here the CDR3 DNA reads TGTGCCAGCAGTTTGGGCAGTTACTATGGCTACACCTTC. The encoded protein is CASSLGSYYGYTF.

The chain links TRBV7-2 to TRBJ2-1; TRBD2 matches 8 bases. V lost 5 bases to trimming and J lost 7 bases; unmatched junction nucleotides: 1. Germline CDR1 is SGHTA and CDR2 is FQGNSA. The CDR3 runs 12 residues. The CDR3 reads CASSREGNEQFF. Here the CDR3 DNA reads TGTGCCAGCAGCCGGGAGGGAAATGAGCAGTTCTTC.

The rearrangement uses TRBV5-1 and TRBJ2-5, with 9 bases aligning to TRBD1. This CDR3 region has 14 residues. Germline CDR1 is SGHRS and CDR2 is YFSETQ. V trimming: 4 bases; J trimming: 4 bases; junction bases outside the gene matches: 5. CDR3 in DNA: TGCGCCAGCAGCGAGACAGGGGGATCAGAGACCCAGTACTTC. Translating gives CASSETGGSETQYF.

V usage is TRBV6-1 and J usage is TRBJ2-6; D tentatively reads TRBD1 or TRBD2 (5 bases each). Germline CDR1 reads MNHNS; CDR2 reads SASEGT. There are 15 residues in the CDR3. V was shortened by 7 bases and J by 3 bases, with 13 bases between the two germline ends. The CDR3 spells CASMGVLGGANVLTF. CDR3 nucleotides: TGTGCCAGCATGGGGGTCCTGGGTGGGGCCAACGTCCTGACTTTC.

The chain joins TRBV30 to TRBJ2-5; 9 bases are a match to TRBD2. Trimming cost V 7 bases and J 1 base; bases outside gene matches: 4. Germline CDR1 is GTSNPN and CDR2 is SVGIG (reference sequence). The CDR3 has 13 amino acids. The CDR3 loop is CALSGGPQETQYF. The CDR3 region has the DNA TGTGCCTTGAGCGGGGGGCCCCAAGAGACCCAGTACTTC.

This chain connects TRBV11-2 to TRBJ2-6, with D tentatively TRBD1 or TRBD2 (6 bases each). CDR1 and CDR2 (germline): SGHAT, FQNNGV. V lost 3 bases and J 2 bases, leaving 8 bases between the germline ends. The CDR3 loop spans 15 amino acids. The CDR3: CASSFRGAGANVLTF. CDR3 nucleotide sequence: TGTGCCAGCAGCTTTAGGGGGGCTGGGGCCAACGTCCTGACTTTC.

V is TRBV27 and J is TRBJ2-5; either TRBD1 or TRBD2 may fit D (5 bases each). CDR3 length equals 14 residues. Germline lookup yields CDR1 MNHEY and CDR2 SMNVEV (reference sequence). V was shortened by 6 bases and J by 2 bases, with 13 bases between the two germline ends. CDR3 amino acids: CASRRGDRQETQYF. In DNA form, the CDR3 reads TGTGCCAGCAGACGAGGGGACCGGCAAGAGACCCAGTACTTC.

The chain joins TRBV18 to TRBJ2-5; D gene unclear. CDR1 KGHSH and CDR2 LQKENI come from the germline V gene. The CDR3 is 13 amino acids. Trimming stripped 5 bases from V and 3 bases from J, with 10 bases between. The CDR3 loop is CASSGQKEETQYF. Here the CDR3 DNA reads TGTGCCAGCTCAGGTCAGAAAGAAGAGACCCAGTACTTC.

The genes are TRBV9 and TRBJ2-1; 11 nucleotides align to TRBD2. Per germline, CDR1 SGDLS and CDR2 YYNGEE. This CDR3 contains 18 residues. The trim removed 2 bases at V and 0 bases at J, leaving 7 bases unmatched. CDR3 DNA sequence: TGTGCCAGCAGCGTGCGGCTAGCGGGGGGAAGCTCCTACAATGAGCAGTTCTTC. Translation gives CASSVRLAGGSSYNEQFF.

The chain links TRBV28 to TRBJ2-5; a weak D match, TRBD1 (6 bases). This CDR3 is built from 14 residues. Trimming took off 2 bases at V and 1 base at J, with 8 bases between the two ends. CDR1 and CDR2 (germline): MDHEN, SYDVKM. Here the CDR3 reads CASSLGQIQETQYF. CDR3 nucleotides: TGTGCCAGCAGTTTAGGACAGATCCAAGAGACCCAGTACTTC.

The V gene is TRBV5-5, the J gene TRBJ1-1, with D maybe TRBD1 (5 bases). The germline CDR1 and CDR2 sequences are SGHKS and YYEKEE (reference sequence). The CDR3 is made up of 13 amino acids. Deletions cut 3 bases from V and 5 bases from J, with 11 bases between. The CDR3 nucleotides are TGTGCCAGCAGCTGGACACCCGGGACTGAAGCTTTCTTT. Translating gives CASSWTPGTEAFF.

This rearrangement joins TRBV5-1 to TRBJ1-1; unclear D gene. This CDR3 comprises 12 residues. The germline V gene encodes CDR1 SGHRS and CDR2 YFSETQ. V gave up 5 bases and J gave up 1 base, with 6 bases separating them. The CDR3 loop reads CASRHTNTEAFF. CDR3 coding DNA: TGCGCCAGCAGACATACGAACACTGAAGCTTTCTTT.

The V call is TRBV15, the J call TRBJ2-1, with 9 bases matching TRBD2. The V segment lost 1 base and the J segment 0 bases; nucleotides outside the gene matches: 1. The CDR3 extends over 16 amino acids. Germline V gene sequence: CDR1 LNHNV, CDR2 YYDKDF (reference sequence). CDR3 amino acids: CATSRGSGGSYNEQFF. CDR3 nucleotide sequence: TGTGCCACCAGCAGAGGTAGCGGGGGCTCCTACAATGAGCAGTTCTTC.

This sequence joins TRBV29-1 and TRBJ1-2; D gene ambiguous. V lost 4 bases and J 0 bases, leaving 9 bases between the germline ends. The CDR3 totals 13 residues. CDR1 SQVTM and CDR2 ANQGSEA come from the germline V gene. This CDR3 reads CSVAGITNYGYTF. The DNA of the CDR3 is TGCAGCGTTGCCGGGATTACTAACTATGGCTACACCTTC.

The chain combines TRBV10-3 with TRBJ2-3; unclear D gene. Per the germline V gene, CDR1 is ENHRY and CDR2 is SYGVKD. Trimming took 8 bases from V and 0 from J, leaving 12 bases between them. This CDR3 spans 14 amino acids. This CDR3 reads CAISFATSTDTQYF. As DNA, the CDR3 is TGTGCCATCTCGTTCGCAACTAGCACAGATACGCAGTATTTT.

The count of this clone is one. The rearrangement uses TRBV7-8 and TRBJ1-2; a weak D match, TRBD1 (5 bases). With 0 bases removed from V and 6 bases from J, the gap between germline ends came to 11 bases. CDR1 is SGHVS, CDR2 FQNEAQ, per germline. This CDR3 comprises 14 residues. The CDR3 is CASSLAGGTDGYTF. Written as DNA, the CDR3 is TGTGCCAGCAGCTTAGCGGGGGGAACCGATGGCTACACCTTC.

This clone was observed a single time. The V and J genes are TRBV29-1 and TRBJ2-3; 7 positions match TRBD1. After removal of 6 bases from V and 14 bases from J, the junction contained 11 bases not matched to a gene. This CDR3 has 11 amino acids. Per the germline V gene, CDR1 is SQVTM and CDR2 is ANQGSEA. The DNA for the CDR3 is TGCAGCGTCGTGACAGGGTCAAACTGGTATTTT. This sequence encodes CSVVTGSNWYF.